This TCR beta chain was retrieved from a study of T cell responses to AZD1222 COVID-19 vaccine. Measured with immunoSEQ multiplex PCR; TCRdb has only the in-frame clones, and not every one. Of roughly 130,000 clones in the sample, around 87% were seen once. Trimming stripped 2 bases from V and 6 bases from J, with 13 bases between. This CDR3 has 15 amino acids. The germline V gene encodes CDR1 MDHEN and CDR2 SYDVKM. The sample consisted of peripheral blood, taken on day 0 of AZD1222 vaccination. The receptor was isolated from an adult in good health. The genes are TRBV28 and TRBJ1-4, with a tentative D call TRBD1 (6 bases). DNA of the CDR3: TGTGCCAGCAGTTTAGGCAGGGGACAATATGAAAAACTGTTTTTT. The encoded protein is CASSLGRGQYEKLFF.